The TCR beta chain under discussion was sequenced for a study of T-cell reconstitution after alpha-beta-depleted transplantation in children. Unique molecular identifiers were used to barcode this TCRbeta library. One entry per CDR3 protein results from TCRdb running MiXCR on the PCR reads. The sample lists approximately 590,000 distinct CDR3 sequences, over 9.5% seen once, with 3.5% to 5% in the top ten. This CDR3 comprises 15 residues. Trimming removed 6 bases from V and 5 bases from J, with 17 bases in between. Germline assignment: CDR1 MNHEY and CDR2 SMNVEV (reference sequence). This sample comprised PBMCs from the stem cell graft donor, obtained from the stem cell graft. The chain recombines TRBV27 with TRBJ2-1; D is perhaps TRBD2 (6 bases). The TCR sequence derives from a human donor who donated a stem cell graft to a child with acute myeloid leukemia. The CDR3 loop is CASRRDKGLNNEQFF. CDR3 bases: TGTGCCAGCAGACGGGATAAGGGACTGAACAATGAGCAGTTCTTC.